Detailed here is one T cell receptor (beta chain). The antigen remains undetermined. The CDR3 loop spans 15 amino acids. Germline-derived CDR1 and CDR2 are SGHAT and FQNNGV. V gave up 2 bases and J gave up 5 bases, with 15 bases separating them. The data are from a study of response to subunit inactivated influenza vaccine. TCRdb called the RT-PCR reads again in MiXCR, with one record for every CDR3 protein. This sample has hundreds of thousands of distinct CDR3 sequences, with around 15% found just once. Study-level findings and limits: After each seasonal influenza vaccination, few new T cells are recruited, the authors suggested.

The chain recombines TRBV11-2 with TRBJ2-5, with a weak D call TRBD2 (5 bases). The sample was PBMCs from blood, taken 14 days before vaccination. The clonotype originates from a man in his forties or fifties who received an inactivated influenza vaccine. CDR3 residues: CASSLTRAPLETQYF. CDR3 DNA: TGTGCCAGCAGCTTAACTAGGGCGCCCCTGGAGACCCAGTACTTC.